A selection of T cell receptor beta chains follows, all from one sample in a study of CD8 T cells in ankylosing spondylitis. Via MiXCR, TCRdb re-called the 5' RACE reads, giving one row per CDR3 protein. The sample records 250,000 to 350,000 distinct CDR3 sequences, around 20% being singletons. Sequenced: blood, either unsorted or a sorted T cell fraction (not recorded which). The source of these receptors is a male donor with ankylosing spondylitis or in good health (not recorded which). Each CDR3 is given with its conserved first and last residue. The D gene is left open where the match is weak. The size of a clone is reported for some rows only, either as once, few or many, or as a class for expanded clones.

cdr3_nt: TGCAGTGCAGACCACTATGGCTACACCTTC
cdr3_aa: CSADHYGYTF
clone_size: few
j_call: TRBJ1-2
d_call: -
v_call: TRBV20-1

cdr3_nt: TGCGCCAGCAGCTTGTCCCCGACGGAGCCGCAGTACTTC
cdr3_aa: CASSLSPTEPQYF
clone_size: many
j_call: TRBJ2-4
d_call: -
v_call: TRBV5-1

cdr3_nt: TGCGCCAGCAGCCAAGATTATTCCAGTGATGGCTACACCTTC
cdr3_aa: CASSQDYSSDGYTF
clone_size: -
j_call: TRBJ1-2
d_call: -
v_call: TRBV4-1

cdr3_nt: TGTGCCAGTACCCACACGGGGGAGATTAACAATGAGCAGTTCTTC
cdr3_aa: CASTHTGEINNEQFF
clone_size: -
j_call: TRBJ2-1
d_call: -
v_call: TRBV6-1

cdr3_nt: TGTGCCACCAGCAGTCTCGACAGGGGGAACACTGAAGCTTTCTTT
cdr3_aa: CATSSLDRGNTEAFF
clone_size: -
j_call: TRBJ1-1
d_call: TRBD1
v_call: TRBV15

cdr3_nt: TGTGCCAGCAGTCCGAGACAGGGCTTGACAGATACGCAGTATTTT
cdr3_aa: CASSPRQGLTDTQYF
clone_size: few
j_call: TRBJ2-3
d_call: TRBD1
v_call: TRBV12-3/TRBV12-4

cdr3_nt: TGCGCCAGCAGCCAAGGGCCCGGGACAGCTAACTATGGCTACACCTTC
cdr3_aa: CASSQGPGTANYGYTF
clone_size: -
j_call: TRBJ1-2
d_call: TRBD1
v_call: TRBV5-1

cdr3_nt: TGTGCCAGCAGCGTCGGGCCAGAGAGGGATGAGCAGTTCTTC
cdr3_aa: CASSVGPERDEQFF
clone_size: -
j_call: TRBJ2-1
d_call: -
v_call: TRBV9

cdr3_nt: TGTGCCAGCAGCACGACAGGGCACTATGGCTACACCTTC
cdr3_aa: CASSTTGHYGYTF
clone_size: -
j_call: TRBJ1-2
d_call: TRBD1
v_call: TRBV11-2

cdr3_nt: TGTGCCACCAGCAGACAACCCGTAGGACAGGGAACGGAGACCCAGTACTTC
cdr3_aa: CATSRQPVGQGTETQYF
clone_size: -
j_call: TRBJ2-5
d_call: TRBD1
v_call: TRBV15

cdr3_nt: TGCAGCGTTGTCACAGGGTACCAAGAGACCCAGTACTTC
cdr3_aa: CSVVTGYQETQYF
clone_size: few
j_call: TRBJ2-5
d_call: -
v_call: TRBV29-1

cdr3_nt: TGCGCCAGCAGCCCTGGGACAGGGGCTGGAAACACCATATATTTT
cdr3_aa: CASSPGTGAGNTIYF
clone_size: -
j_call: TRBJ1-3
d_call: TRBD1
v_call: TRBV5-1

cdr3_nt: TGTGCCAGCAGGGGGGACGGACAGGGCACAGATACGCAGTATTTT
cdr3_aa: CASRGDGQGTDTQYF
clone_size: -
j_call: TRBJ2-3
d_call: TRBD1
v_call: TRBV28

cdr3_nt: TGTGCCAGCAGCTTACCGGGACCAAAAGAGACCCAGTACTTC
cdr3_aa: CASSLPGPKETQYF
clone_size: -
j_call: TRBJ2-5
d_call: -
v_call: TRBV7-9

cdr3_nt: TGTGCCACCAGTGCCGGCGGGAGAGGGTACACCGGGGAGCTGTTTTTT
cdr3_aa: CATSAGGRGYTGELFF
clone_size: many
j_call: TRBJ2-2
d_call: TRBD2
v_call: TRBV24-1

cdr3_nt: TGTGCCAGCAGCCGCGGGGGAGGGCTGGCTGAACAAGAGACCCAGTACTTC
cdr3_aa: CASSRGGGLAEQETQYF
clone_size: few
j_call: TRBJ2-5
d_call: TRBD2
v_call: TRBV7-9

cdr3_nt: TGTGCCAGCAGCCTTTATGGGAGGGAGAAAAACATTCAGTACTTC
cdr3_aa: CASSLYGREKNIQYF
clone_size: -
j_call: TRBJ2-4
d_call: TRBD2
v_call: TRBV7-8

cdr3_nt: TGCAGCCTTGAGGGGGTGGCTAGCGGGGTTAGTCAAGAGACCCAGTACTTC
cdr3_aa: CSLEGVASGVSQETQYF
clone_size: once
j_call: TRBJ2-5
d_call: TRBD2
v_call: TRBV20-1

cdr3_nt: TGTGCCAGCAGTTCCAGTGACTCCCGAGGGGAGACCCAGTACTTC
cdr3_aa: CASSSSDSRGETQYF
clone_size: many
j_call: TRBJ2-5
d_call: -
v_call: TRBV12-3/TRBV12-4

cdr3_nt: TGTGCCAGCAGCCCCTTACTAGCGTCCGGGGAGCTGTTTTTT
cdr3_aa: CASSPLLASGELFF
clone_size: few
j_call: TRBJ2-2
d_call: TRBD2
v_call: TRBV7-3

cdr3_nt: TGTGCCAGCAGCTTGGACCCAGGACGGGGGAGTGAAAAACTGTTTTTT
cdr3_aa: CASSLDPGRGSEKLFF
clone_size: -
j_call: TRBJ1-4
d_call: -
v_call: TRBV5-5

cdr3_nt: TGTGCCAGCAGCTGGGGGAGGGAGGGTGAAGCTTTCTTT
cdr3_aa: CASSWGREGEAFF
clone_size: -
j_call: TRBJ1-1
d_call: -
v_call: TRBV11-3

cdr3_nt: TGTGCCAGCACCGAAGCTCAGGGACCCGTCACTGAAGCTTTCTTT
cdr3_aa: CASTEAQGPVTEAFF
clone_size: -
j_call: TRBJ1-1
d_call: -
v_call: TRBV28

cdr3_nt: TGCGCCAGCAGCTTGGACAGTTCATCGGGGACCCAGTACTTC
cdr3_aa: CASSLDSSSGTQYF
clone_size: -
j_call: TRBJ2-5
d_call: -
v_call: TRBV5-1

cdr3_nt: TGTGCCAGTAGCCCCGACAGGGGGGAGCTGTTTTTT
cdr3_aa: CASSPDRGELFF
clone_size: -
j_call: TRBJ2-2
d_call: -
v_call: TRBV19

cdr3_nt: TGCGCCAGCAGCTTGGGCGGACTAGCGGTTAACAATGAGCAGTTCTTC
cdr3_aa: CASSLGGLAVNNEQFF
clone_size: -
j_call: TRBJ2-1
d_call: TRBD2
v_call: TRBV5-1

cdr3_nt: TGTGCCAGCAGGCCTAGCGGGAACCAAGAGACCCAGTACTTC
cdr3_aa: CASRPSGNQETQYF
clone_size: once
j_call: TRBJ2-5
d_call: TRBD2
v_call: TRBV27

cdr3_nt: TGTGCCAGCAGCCAAGTTGCGGGGGGACCCGGGGGCGATGAGCAGTTCTTC
cdr3_aa: CASSQVAGGPGGDEQFF
clone_size: few
j_call: TRBJ2-1
d_call: TRBD2
v_call: TRBV3-1

cdr3_nt: TGCGCCAGCAGCGACAAGGGTTCCGGGGAGCTGTTTTTT
cdr3_aa: CASSDKGSGELFF
clone_size: many
j_call: TRBJ2-2
d_call: -
v_call: TRBV5-1

cdr3_nt: TGTGCCAGCACCAGCAGGGGGGCAGATACGCAGTATTTT
cdr3_aa: CASTSRGADTQYF
clone_size: few
j_call: TRBJ2-3
d_call: -
v_call: TRBV6-1

cdr3_nt: TGTGCTAGCAGCATTCAGGGGGGCACCGGGGAGCTGTTTTTT
cdr3_aa: CASSIQGGTGELFF
clone_size: -
j_call: TRBJ2-2
d_call: -
v_call: TRBV7-7

cdr3_nt: TGCAGTGCTAGAGTAGGCGGCCTCATGAACACTGAAGCTTTCTTT
cdr3_aa: CSARVGGLMNTEAFF
clone_size: -
j_call: TRBJ1-1
d_call: -
v_call: TRBV20-1

cdr3_nt: TGTGCCAGCAGCCAACAGTCCCTTGCTGATGAGCAGTTCTTC
cdr3_aa: CASSQQSLADEQFF
clone_size: -
j_call: TRBJ2-1
d_call: -
v_call: TRBV9

cdr3_nt: TGTGCCAGCTCCGGACAGGGGCGACAAGAGACCCAGTACTTC
cdr3_aa: CASSGQGRQETQYF
clone_size: few
j_call: TRBJ2-5
d_call: TRBD1
v_call: TRBV6-1

cdr3_nt: TGTGCCAGCAGCTTAAGCTTGACACAGGGTAAAGCTGAAGCTTTCTTT
cdr3_aa: CASSLSLTQGKAEAFF
clone_size: -
j_call: TRBJ1-1
d_call: -
v_call: TRBV7-8

cdr3_nt: TGTGCCAGCAGCCATCCCGGGACAGGGTCCTACAATGAGCAGTTCTTC
cdr3_aa: CASSHPGTGSYNEQFF
clone_size: -
j_call: TRBJ2-1
d_call: TRBD1
v_call: TRBV3-1

cdr3_nt: TGTGCCAGCAGTTTCGGTTCGGAGGGGGCGGGCTACACCTTC
cdr3_aa: CASSFGSEGAGYTF
clone_size: -
j_call: TRBJ1-2
d_call: TRBD1
v_call: TRBV12-3/TRBV12-4

cdr3_nt: TGTGCCAGCAGCCCTGGACAGGGTATGAATGAAAAACTGTTTTTT
cdr3_aa: CASSPGQGMNEKLFF
clone_size: few
j_call: TRBJ1-4
d_call: TRBD1
v_call: TRBV7-9

cdr3_nt: TGTGCCATCAGTGAGTCCCTAGCGGGAGGTGTGGATGATACGCAGTATTTT
cdr3_aa: CAISESLAGGVDDTQYF
clone_size: many
j_call: TRBJ2-3
d_call: TRBD2
v_call: TRBV10-3

cdr3_nt: TGTGCCAGCAGTTTATGGGTAACCGGGGAGCTGTTTTTT
cdr3_aa: CASSLWVTGELFF
clone_size: -
j_call: TRBJ2-2
d_call: -
v_call: TRBV27

cdr3_nt: TGTGCCAGCGCAGGGGGGCGGAACTATGGCTACACCTTC
cdr3_aa: CASAGGRNYGYTF
clone_size: few
j_call: TRBJ1-2
d_call: TRBD1
v_call: TRBV6-1